Below, 9 T cell receptor beta chains from the same sample are listed, as sequenced in a study of control samples from healthy donors and cancer patients. Assay used: immunoSEQ multiplex PCR; TCRdb lists only in-frame clones, some missing. The sample carries fewer than 200,000 clones, about 90% recorded once. Specimen: blood. The receptors were gathered from a man aged 30 to 39 in good health.

This clone has a single count. This chain links TRBV28 with TRBJ1-6; D ambiguous. Germline CDR1 and CDR2: MDHEN and SYDVKM. There are 14 residues in the CDR3. The ends were cut back, 1 base at V and 7 bases at J, with 8 bases in the middle. The chain's CDR3 is CASSLFRINSPLHF. DNA of the CDR3: TGTGCCAGCAGTTTATTTCGAATCAATTCACCCCTCCACTTT.

The genes are TRBV6-5 and TRBJ2-3; D assignment may be TRBD1 or TRBD2 (5 bases each). The V gene's germline CDR1 is MNHEY and CDR2 SVGAGI. V gave up 2 bases and J gave up 3 bases, with 9 bases separating them. The CDR3 runs to 14 residues. The CDR3 here is CASSYGGLTDTQYF. CDR3 nucleotides: TGTGCCAGCAGTTACGGGGGTCTGACAGATACGCAGTATTTT.

The chain carries TRBV3-1 (or the pseudogene TRBV3-2) and TRBJ1-1, with D maybe TRBD1 (5 bases). With 6 bases removed from V and 7 bases from J, the gap between germline ends came to 12 bases. There are 12 residues in the CDR3. CDR1 is LGHDT and CDR2 is YNNKEL in the germline V gene (reference sequence). DNA of the CDR3: TGTGCCAGCAGGCTACGAACAGGTGAAGCTTTCTTT. Translation: CASRLRTGEAFF.

This chain links TRBV3-1 (or the pseudogene TRBV3-2) with TRBJ1-1; 7 bases are a match to TRBD1. The length of the CDR3 is 15 residues. With V trimmed by 5 bases and J by 0 bases, 6 bases remained unmatched. Germline V gene sequence: CDR1 LGHDT, CDR2 YNNKEL (reference sequence). CDR3 protein: CASSARTGLNTEAFF. The CDR3 DNA reads TGTGCCAGCAGCGCCCGGACAGGATTGAACACTGAAGCTTTCTTT.

The chain employs TRBV6-2 or TRBV6-3 and TRBJ2-7, with TRBD2 as a possible D gene (6 bases). Germline CDR1 and CDR2: MNHEY and SVGEGT. This CDR3 contains 17 residues. The V end lost 0 bases, the J end lost 2 bases, and 17 bases lay between the germline ends. CDR3 sequence: CASSYSTPGGSPYEQYF. The DNA for the CDR3 is TGTGCCAGCAGTTACTCAACCCCCGGGGGAAGCCCCTACGAGCAGTACTTC.

The rearrangement links TRBV19 to TRBJ1-5; 9 bases are shared with TRBD1. Germline V gene sequence: CDR1 LNHDA, CDR2 SQIVND (reference sequence). J lost 6 bases, V lost 5 bases, and 11 bases had no gene match. CDR3 length equals 16 residues. CDR3 DNA: TGTGCCAGTAGTCCGATGGACAGGGGAATGGGTCAGCCCCAGCATTTT. It specifies CASSPMDRGMGQPQHF.

CDR3 nucleotide sequence: TGTGCCAGCAGCCAAGACAGGGTGGGAAATCAGCCCCAGCATTTT. As protein: CASSQDRVGNQPQHF. This chain links TRBV3-1 (or the pseudogene TRBV3-2) with TRBJ1-5; perhaps TRBD1 as D (5 bases). The germline V gene encodes CDR1 LGHDT and CDR2 YNNKEL (reference sequence). V lost 0 bases, J lost 4 bases, and 10 bases lay in between. This CDR3 is 15 amino acids long.

The chain couples TRBV7-3 to TRBJ2-5; D is perhaps TRBD2 (6 bases). Germline CDR1 reads SGHTA; CDR2 reads FQGTGA. V lost 2 bases to trimming and J lost 7 bases, with 11 bases between them. The CDR3 has 13 amino acids. This CDR3 reads CASSLDGGATQYF. The CDR3 bases are TGTGCCAGCAGCTTAGACGGCGGGGCGACCCAGTACTTC.

The chain's CDR3 is CASRKTGGKNQPQHF. The CDR3 DNA is TGTGCCAGCAGAAAGACAGGGGGTAAAAATCAGCCCCAGCATTTT. The chain is built from TRBV6-5 and TRBJ1-5, with 9 bases matching TRBD1. This CDR3 has 15 residues. Germline CDR1 reads MNHEY; CDR2 reads SVGAGI. After removal of 6 bases from V and 4 bases from J, the junction contained 7 bases not matched to a gene.